This TCR beta chain was profiled in a study of T cell changes during pregnancy in multiple sclerosis. CDR3 length: 15 residues. With V trimmed by 3 bases and J by 3 bases, 8 bases remained unmatched. Looked up from germline, CDR1 is LNHNV and CDR2 is YYDKDF (reference sequence). Clones were read by immunoSEQ multiplex PCR, and TCRdb kept only the in-frame ones, dropping some. The data contain 45,000 or so clones, roughly 90% of them singletons. The sequencing here drew on peripheral blood, taken in the first trimester of pregnancy. The chain links TRBV15 to TRBJ2-7; 7 nucleotides align to TRBD1. The clonotype originates from a female donor with multiple sclerosis, enrolled in a pregnancy study. CDR3 sequence reads: CATSSRDRAVYEQYF. CDR3 coding DNA: TGTGCCACCAGCAGCCGGGACAGAGCTGTCTACGAGCAGTACTTC.